This T cell receptor (beta chain) stems from a study of cytomegalovirus exposure and HLA in healthy donors. Of note for this clone: The antigen is unknown.

PCR amplification relied on 60 Vbeta primers (plus 13 Jbeta primers). The assay was immunoSEQ multiplex PCR, and TCRdb's table has in-frame clones only and misses some. The repertoire holds 95,000 to 150,000 clones, with over 70% as singletons. The study's findings and limits: Productive rates of about 87% or about 30% were seen for most TCR beta V segments in an earlier analysis. Compared with the approximately 700-donor mean, an Asian-associated ancestry cluster reportedly had fewer N-insertions, according to a later analysis. In the analysis, some V segments, TRBV6-2 and TRBV6-3 included, were excluded as indistinguishable.

Germline V CDR1 and CDR2: SGHTA, FQGNSA. The CDR3 sequence is 16 residues long. Losses at the gene ends were 0 bases for V and 6 bases for J; bases not matched to a gene: 5. The V gene is TRBV7-2, the J gene TRBJ2-1; 10 bases are a match to TRBD2. Sequencing was done on a sample of PBMCs. The clonotype comes from a female donor in good health and CMV-seropositive. CDR3 sequence reads: CASSLAGLAVSNEQFF. The CDR3 DNA reads TGTGCCAGCAGCTTAGCTGGACTAGCGGTTTCCAATGAGCAGTTCTTC.